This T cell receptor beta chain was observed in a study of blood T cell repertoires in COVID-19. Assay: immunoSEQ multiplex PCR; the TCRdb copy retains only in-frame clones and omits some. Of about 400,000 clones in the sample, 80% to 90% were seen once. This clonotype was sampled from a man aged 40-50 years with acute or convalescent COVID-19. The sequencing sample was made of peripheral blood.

CDR3 sequence reads: CASSPGQAEGYTF. DNA of the CDR3: TGTGCCAGCTCACCCGGACAGGCGGAAGGCTACACCTTC. The chain carries TRBV18 and TRBJ1-2, with 7 nucleotides matching TRBD1. With V trimmed by 3 bases and J by 8 bases, 6 bases remained unmatched. Germline CDR1 and CDR2: KGHSH and LQKENI. The CDR3 totals 13 residues.